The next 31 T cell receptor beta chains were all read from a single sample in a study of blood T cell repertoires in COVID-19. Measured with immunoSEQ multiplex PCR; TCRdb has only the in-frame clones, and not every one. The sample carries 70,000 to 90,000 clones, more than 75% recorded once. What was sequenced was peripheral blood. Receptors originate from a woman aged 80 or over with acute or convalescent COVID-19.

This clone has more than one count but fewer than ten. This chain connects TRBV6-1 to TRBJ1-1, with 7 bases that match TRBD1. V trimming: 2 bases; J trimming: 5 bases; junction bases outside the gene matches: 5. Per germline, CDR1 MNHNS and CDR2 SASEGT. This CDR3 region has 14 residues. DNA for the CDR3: TGTGCCAGCAGTGAATCTTACAGGGGAACTGAAGCTTTCTTT. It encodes CASSESYRGTEAFF.

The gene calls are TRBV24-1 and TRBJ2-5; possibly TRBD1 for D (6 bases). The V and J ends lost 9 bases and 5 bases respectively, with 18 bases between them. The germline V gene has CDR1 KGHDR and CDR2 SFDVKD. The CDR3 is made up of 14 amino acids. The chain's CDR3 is CATAHGTPRETQYF. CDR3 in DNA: TGTGCCACCGCCCACGGGACACCGAGGGAGACCCAGTACTTC.

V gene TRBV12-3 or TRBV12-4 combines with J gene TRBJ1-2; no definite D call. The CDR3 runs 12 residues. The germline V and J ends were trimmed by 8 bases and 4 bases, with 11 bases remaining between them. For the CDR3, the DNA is TGTGCCAGCCTGGACTTCGGCTATGGCTACACCTTC. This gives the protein CASLDFGYGYTF.

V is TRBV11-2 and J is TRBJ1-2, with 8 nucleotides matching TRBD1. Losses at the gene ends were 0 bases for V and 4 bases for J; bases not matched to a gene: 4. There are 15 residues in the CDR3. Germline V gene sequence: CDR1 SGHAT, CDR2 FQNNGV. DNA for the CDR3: TGTGCCAGCAGCTTAGATAGGGGACAGGCCTATGGCTACACCTTC. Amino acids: CASSLDRGQAYGYTF.

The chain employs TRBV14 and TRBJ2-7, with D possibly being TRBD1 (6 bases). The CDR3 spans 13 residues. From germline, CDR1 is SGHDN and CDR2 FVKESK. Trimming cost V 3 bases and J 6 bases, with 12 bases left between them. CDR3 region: CASSHQGRAEQYF. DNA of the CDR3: TGTGCCAGCAGCCACCAGGGGCGGGCCGAGCAGTACTTC.

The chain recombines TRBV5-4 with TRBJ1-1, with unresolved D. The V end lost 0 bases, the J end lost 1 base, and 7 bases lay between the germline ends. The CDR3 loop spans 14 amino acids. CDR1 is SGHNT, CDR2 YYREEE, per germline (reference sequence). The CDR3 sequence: CASSLDARNTEAFF. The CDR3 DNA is TGTGCCAGCAGCTTGGACGCCAGGAACACTGAAGCTTTCTTT.

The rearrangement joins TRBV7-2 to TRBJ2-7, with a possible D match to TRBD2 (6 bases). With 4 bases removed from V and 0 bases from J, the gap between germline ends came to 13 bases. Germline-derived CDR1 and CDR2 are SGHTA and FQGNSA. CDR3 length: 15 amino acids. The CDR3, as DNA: TGTGCCAGCAGCTCCGGGACTTCGAGCTCCTACGAGCAGTACTTC. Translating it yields CASSSGTSSSYEQYF. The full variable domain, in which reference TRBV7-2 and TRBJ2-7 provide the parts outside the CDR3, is GAGVSQSPSNKVTEKGKDVELRCDPISGHTALYWYRQSLGQGLEFLIYFQGNSAPDKSGLPSDRFSAERTGGSVSTLTIQRTQQEDSAVYLCASSSGTSSSYEQYFGPGTRLTVT.

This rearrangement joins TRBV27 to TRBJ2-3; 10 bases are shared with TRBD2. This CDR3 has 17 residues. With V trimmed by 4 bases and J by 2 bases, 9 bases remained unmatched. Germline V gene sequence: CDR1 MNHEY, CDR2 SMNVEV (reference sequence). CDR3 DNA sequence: TGTGCCAGCAGTTCAGCGGTCGGGACTAGCGTCACAGATACGCAGTATTTT. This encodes CASSSAVGTSVTDTQYF.

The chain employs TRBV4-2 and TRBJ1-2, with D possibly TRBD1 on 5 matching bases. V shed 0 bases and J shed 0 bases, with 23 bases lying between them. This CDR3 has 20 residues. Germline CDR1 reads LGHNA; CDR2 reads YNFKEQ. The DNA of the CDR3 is TGTGCCAGCAGCCAAGAAAGCGGTCAGGGTCTCGGGACTCCTAACTATGGCTACACCTTC. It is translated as CASSQESGQGLGTPNYGYTF.

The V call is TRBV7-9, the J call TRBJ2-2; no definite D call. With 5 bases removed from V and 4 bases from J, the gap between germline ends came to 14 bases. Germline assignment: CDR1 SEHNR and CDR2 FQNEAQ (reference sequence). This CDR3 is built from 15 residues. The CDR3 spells CASSLGRLPTGELFF. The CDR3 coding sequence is TGTGCCAGCAGCCTCGGCAGGCTGCCCACCGGGGAGCTGTTTTTT.

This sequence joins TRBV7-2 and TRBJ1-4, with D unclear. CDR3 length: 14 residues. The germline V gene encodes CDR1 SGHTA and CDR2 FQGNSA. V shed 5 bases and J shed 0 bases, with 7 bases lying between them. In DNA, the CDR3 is TGTGCCAGCAGCGTAGACTCAACTAATGAAAAACTGTTTTTT. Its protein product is CASSVDSTNEKLFF.

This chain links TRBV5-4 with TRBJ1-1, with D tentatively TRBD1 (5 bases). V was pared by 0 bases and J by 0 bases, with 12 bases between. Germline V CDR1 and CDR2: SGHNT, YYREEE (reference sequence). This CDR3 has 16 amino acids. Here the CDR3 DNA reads TGTGCCAGCAGCTTGGAGGCAGCAGGGATGAACACTGAAGCTTTCTTT. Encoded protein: CASSLEAAGMNTEAFF.

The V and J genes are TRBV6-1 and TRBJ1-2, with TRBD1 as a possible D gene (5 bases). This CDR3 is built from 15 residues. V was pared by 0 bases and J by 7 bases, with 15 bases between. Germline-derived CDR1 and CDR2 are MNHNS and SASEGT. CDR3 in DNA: TGTGCCAGCAGTGAAGCGACGGGAGGGGTTGGTGGCTACACCTTC. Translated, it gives CASSEATGGVGGYTF.

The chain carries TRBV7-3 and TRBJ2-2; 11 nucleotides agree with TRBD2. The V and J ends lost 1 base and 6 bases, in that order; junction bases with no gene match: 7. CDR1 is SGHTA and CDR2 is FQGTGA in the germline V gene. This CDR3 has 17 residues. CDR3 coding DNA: TGTGCCAGCAGCTTAATGCCTAGCGGGGGGTTCCCCGGGGAGCTGTTTTTT. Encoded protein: CASSLMPSGGFPGELFF.

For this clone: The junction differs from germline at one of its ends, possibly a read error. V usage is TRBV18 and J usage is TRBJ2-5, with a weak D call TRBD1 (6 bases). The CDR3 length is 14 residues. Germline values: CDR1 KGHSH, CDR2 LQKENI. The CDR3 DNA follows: TGTGCCAGCTCATCACCAGGGGTCGCAGAGACCCAGTACTTC. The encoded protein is CASSSPGVAETQYF. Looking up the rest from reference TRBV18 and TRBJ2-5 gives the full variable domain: NAGVMQNPRHLVRRRGQEARLRCSPMKGHSHVYWYRQLPEEGLKFMVYLQKENIIDESGMPKERFSAEFPKEGPSILRIQQVVRGDSAAYFCASSSPGVAETQYFGPGTRLLVL.

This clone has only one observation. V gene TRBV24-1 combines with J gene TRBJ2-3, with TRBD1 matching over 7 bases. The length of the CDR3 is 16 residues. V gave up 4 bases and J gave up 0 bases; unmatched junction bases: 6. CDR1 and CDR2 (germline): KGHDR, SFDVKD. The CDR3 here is CATSEAGTVSTDTQYF. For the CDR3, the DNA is TGTGCCACCAGTGAGGCCGGGACAGTGAGCACAGATACGCAGTATTTT.

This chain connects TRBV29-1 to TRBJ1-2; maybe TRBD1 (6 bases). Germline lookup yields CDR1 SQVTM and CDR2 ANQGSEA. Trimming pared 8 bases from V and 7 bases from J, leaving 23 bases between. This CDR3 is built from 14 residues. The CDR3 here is CSCPSGGGVGGYTF. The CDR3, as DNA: TGCAGCTGCCCATCGGGGGGCGGGGTAGGTGGCTACACCTTC.

This CDR3 is CASSPALLLLAGAYF. DNA of the CDR3: TGTGCCAGCAGCCCTGCCCTCCTGCTGCTAGCGGGGGCGTACTTC. This chain uses TRBV3-1 (or the pseudogene TRBV3-2) with TRBJ2-5, with TRBD2 matching over 10 bases. This CDR3 comprises 15 residues. Per the germline V gene, CDR1 is LGHDT and CDR2 is YNNKEL (reference sequence). V dropped 4 bases and J dropped 13; count of bases not matched to a gene: 15.

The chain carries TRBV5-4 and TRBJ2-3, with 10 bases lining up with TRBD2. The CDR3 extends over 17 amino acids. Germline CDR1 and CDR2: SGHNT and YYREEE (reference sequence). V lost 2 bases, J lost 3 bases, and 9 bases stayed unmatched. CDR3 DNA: TGTGCCAGCAGCTTACCCGCTAGCGGGGGACGAACAGATACGCAGTATTTT. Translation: CASSLPASGGRTDTQYF.

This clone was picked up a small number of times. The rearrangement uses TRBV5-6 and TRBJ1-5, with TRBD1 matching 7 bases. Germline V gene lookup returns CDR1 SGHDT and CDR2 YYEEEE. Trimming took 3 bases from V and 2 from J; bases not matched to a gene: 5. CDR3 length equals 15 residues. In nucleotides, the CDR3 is TGTGCCAGCAGCTCACAGGGGAAAGGCAATCAGCCCCAGCATTTT. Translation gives CASSSQGKGNQPQHF.

The DNA for the CDR3 is TGTGCCACCAGCAGAGCCGTCACAGGGGTTAGCGGGAAAGAGCAGTTCTTC. Amino acids: CATSRAVTGVSGKEQFF. The chain combines TRBV15 with TRBJ2-1; a possible D gene is TRBD2 (8 bases). Germline V gene sequence: CDR1 LNHNV, CDR2 YYDKDF (reference sequence). V was pared by 1 base and J by 10 bases, with 23 bases between. This CDR3 contains 17 residues.

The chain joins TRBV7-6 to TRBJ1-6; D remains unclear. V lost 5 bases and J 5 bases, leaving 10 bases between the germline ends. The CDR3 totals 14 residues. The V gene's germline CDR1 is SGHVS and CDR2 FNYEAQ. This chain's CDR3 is CASSTGGHNSPLHF. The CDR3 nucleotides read TGTGCCAGCAGCACCGGTGGGCATAATTCACCCCTCCACTTT. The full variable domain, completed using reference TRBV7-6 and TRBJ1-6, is GAGVSQSPRYKVTKRGQDVALRCDPISGHVSLYWYRQALGQGPEFLTYFNYEAQQDKSGLPNDRFSAERPEGSISTLTIQRTEQRDSAMYRCASSTGGHNSPLHFGNGTRLTVT.

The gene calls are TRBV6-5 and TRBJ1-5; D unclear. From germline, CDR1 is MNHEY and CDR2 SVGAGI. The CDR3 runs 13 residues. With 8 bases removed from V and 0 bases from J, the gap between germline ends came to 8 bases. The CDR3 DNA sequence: TGTGCCAGCGGACGGGATAGCAATCAGCCCCAGCATTTT. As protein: CASGRDSNQPQHF.

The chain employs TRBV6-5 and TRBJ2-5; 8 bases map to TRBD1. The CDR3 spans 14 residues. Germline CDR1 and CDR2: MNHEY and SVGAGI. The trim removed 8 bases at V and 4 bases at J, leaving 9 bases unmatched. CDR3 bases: TGTGCCAGCTCGGAGGTCAGGGGGCGAGAGACCCAGTACTTC. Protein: CASSEVRGRETQYF.

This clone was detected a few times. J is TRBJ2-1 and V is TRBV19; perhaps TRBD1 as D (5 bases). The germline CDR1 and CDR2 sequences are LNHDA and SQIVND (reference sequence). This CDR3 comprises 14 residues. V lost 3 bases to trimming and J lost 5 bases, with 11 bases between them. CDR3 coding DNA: TGTGCCAGTAGTATGTTGGACAAGCACAATGAGCAGTTCTTC. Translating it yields CASSMLDKHNEQFF.

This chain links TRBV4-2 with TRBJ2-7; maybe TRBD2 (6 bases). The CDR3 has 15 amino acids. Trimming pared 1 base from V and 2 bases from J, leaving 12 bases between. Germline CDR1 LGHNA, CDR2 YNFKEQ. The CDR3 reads CASSQGPGLPYEQYF. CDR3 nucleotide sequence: TGTGCCAGCAGCCAAGGCCCGGGACTGCCCTACGAGCAGTACTTC.

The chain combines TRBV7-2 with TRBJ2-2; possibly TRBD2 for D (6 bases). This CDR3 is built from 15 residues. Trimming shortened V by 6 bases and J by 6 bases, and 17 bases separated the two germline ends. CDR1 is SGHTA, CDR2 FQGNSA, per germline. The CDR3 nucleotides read TGTGCCAGCAGTCCGTCGGGGGTCGGCTCCGGGGAGCTGTTTTTT. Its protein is CASSPSGVGSGELFF. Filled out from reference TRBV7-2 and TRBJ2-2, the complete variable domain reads GAGVSQSPSNKVTEKGKDVELRCDPISGHTALYWYRQSLGQGLEFLIYFQGNSAPDKSGLPSDRFSAERTGGSVSTLTIQRTQQEDSAVYLCASSPSGVGSGELFFGEGSRLTVL.

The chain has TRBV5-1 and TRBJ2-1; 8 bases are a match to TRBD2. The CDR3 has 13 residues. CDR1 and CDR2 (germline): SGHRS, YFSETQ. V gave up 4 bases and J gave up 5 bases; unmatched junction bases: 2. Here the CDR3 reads CASSQGLDNEQFF. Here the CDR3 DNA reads TGCGCCAGCAGCCAGGGACTAGACAATGAGCAGTTCTTC. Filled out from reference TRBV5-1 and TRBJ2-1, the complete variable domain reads KAGVTQTPRYLIKTRGQQVTLSCSPISGHRSVSWYQQTPGQGLQFLFEYFSETQRNKGNFPGRFSGRQFSNSRSEMNVSTLELGDSALYLCASSQGLDNEQFFGPGTRLTVL.

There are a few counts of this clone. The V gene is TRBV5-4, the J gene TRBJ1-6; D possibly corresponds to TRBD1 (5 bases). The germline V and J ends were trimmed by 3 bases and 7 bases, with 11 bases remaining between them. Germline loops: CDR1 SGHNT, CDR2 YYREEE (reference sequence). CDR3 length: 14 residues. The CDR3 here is CASSSRDLNSPLHF. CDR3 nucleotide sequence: TGTGCCAGCAGCTCCCGGGACTTAAATTCACCCCTCCACTTT. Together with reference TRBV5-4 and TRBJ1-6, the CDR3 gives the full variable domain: ETGVTQSPTHLIKTRGQQVTLRCSSQSGHNTVSWYQQALGQGPQFIFQYYREEENGRGNFPPRFSGLQFPNYSSELNVNALELDDSALYLCASSSRDLNSPLHFGNGTRLTVT.

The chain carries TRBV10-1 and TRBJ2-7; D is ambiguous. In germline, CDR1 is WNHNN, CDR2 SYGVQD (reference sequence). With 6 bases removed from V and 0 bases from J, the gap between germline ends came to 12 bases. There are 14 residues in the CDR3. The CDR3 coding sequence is TGCGCCAGCAGCCCCAGTGGCACCTCCTACGAGCAGTACTTC. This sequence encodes CASSPSGTSYEQYF.

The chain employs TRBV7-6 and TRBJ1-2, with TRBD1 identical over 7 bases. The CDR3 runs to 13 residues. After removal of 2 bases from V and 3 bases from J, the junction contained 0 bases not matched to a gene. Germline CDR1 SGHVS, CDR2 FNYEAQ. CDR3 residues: CASSLTGDYGYTF. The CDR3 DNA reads TGTGCCAGCAGCTTAACAGGGGACTATGGCTACACCTTC.